A selection of T cell receptor beta chains follows, all from one sample in a study of T-cell memory formation after mild COVID-19. MiXCR, applied by TCRdb to the 5' RACE reads, yields one record per CDR3 protein. The sample includes 450,000 to 700,000 distinct CDR3 sequences, over 15% of them seen just once. Sequences were obtained from PBMCs or a T cell subset sorted from them (not recorded which). The receptors were gathered from an adult woman who had mild COVID-19 (a few samples of this study predate the infection). Cell type and time point are not known. The conserved cysteine and the conserved F or W are not part of the CDR3 here. Each record gives: J gene, V gene, CDR3 protein.

>TRBJ2-7|TRBV24-1
ATSGVGSLRHEQY
>TRBJ1-1|TRBV30
AWTPGWTEAF
>TRBJ1-4|TRBV12-3/TRBV12-4
ASGLSTNEKLF
>TRBJ1-1|TRBV7-9
ASSFISAGAGDTEAF
>TRBJ2-7|TRBV30
AWSRGNTYEQY
>TRBJ2-7|TRBV12-3/TRBV12-4
ASSYRGQAPNEQY
>TRBJ1-2|TRBV7-8
ASSPQTRQGYT
>TRBJ2-7|TRBV7-6
ASSLAPAYEQY
>TRBJ2-1|TRBV7-6
ASSLALLAVDTSSYNEQF
>TRBJ1-2|TRBV7-9
ASSFLDQNYGYT
>TRBJ2-3|TRBV12-3/TRBV12-4
AISSGGLSTDTQY
>TRBJ1-5|TRBV3-1
ASSRTVSNQPQH
>TRBJ1-2|TRBV6-5
ASSTGPTRGYT
>TRBJ2-1|TRBV19
ASSIGSGRSSYNEQF
>TRBJ2-1|TRBV10-3
AISDASGRLLVSYNEQF
>TRBJ2-2|TRBV10-3
AISITGGDTGELF
>TRBJ1-5|TRBV4-1
ASSQELVQGNSNQPQH
>TRBJ1-1|TRBV5-1
ASREGEVTEAF
>TRBJ2-3|TRBV23-1
ASSQGQRTDTQY
>TRBJ2-7|TRBV9
ASSVGGEVPSYEQY
>TRBJ2-5|TRBV7-9
ASSSGTSSQETQY
>TRBJ2-3|TRBV4-1
ASSPQPARVRSTDTQY
>TRBJ2-5|TRBV20-1
SARDFRQRQETQY
>TRBJ1-2|TRBV12-3/TRBV12-4
ASSRKTGGYGYT
>TRBJ2-4|TRBV20-1
SARAITGTAKNIQY
>TRBJ2-7|TRBV5-5
ASTTGLETSYEQY
>TRBJ1-6|TRBV14
ASSQGQTKNSPLH
>TRBJ2-7|TRBV28
ASSLTGQGYYEQY
>TRBJ2-4|TRBV5-1
ASSPSDGVPLAKNIQY
>TRBJ2-7|TRBV6-1
ASSEAPAGTLSSYEQY
>TRBJ2-7|TRBV4-3
ASSQDTGQGAKEQY
>TRBJ2-1|TRBV5-1
ASVAWAGHNEQF
>TRBJ1-6|TRBV15
ATSRDPAGIVSPLH
>TRBJ1-1|TRBV6-2/TRBV6-3
ASRLFGSSANEAF
>TRBJ2-1|TRBV10-3
AISEGGNEQF
>TRBJ1-1|TRBV25-1
ASSDGGRGLLNTEAF
>TRBJ2-6|TRBV6-5
ASSPYVEGANVLT
>TRBJ2-7|TRBV25-1
ASSWTSGAYEQY
>TRBJ2-2|TRBV7-9
ASSFTGTGELF
>TRBJ2-7|TRBV19
ASSISPKGSYEQY
>TRBJ2-1|TRBV12-3/TRBV12-4
ASSLTTHNEQF